The 6 T cell receptor beta chains presented below share a single source sample, sequenced in a study of metastatic and nonmetastatic thyroid tumors. Nobody among the patients had been given any treatment before thyroid surgery. TCRdb re-analyzed the PCR reads using MiXCR. Seen here are approximately 65,000 clones, approximately 4.1% observed once, and the top ten hold more than 20%. Sequencing was performed on blood. These receptors all come from a female donor with papillary thyroid cancer or a benign thyroid nodule (not recorded which). Some clones in this sample may be carry-over from other donors' samples.

As regards this clone: No conserved phenylalanine or tryptophan is present at the end of the CDR3, so a read error is the likely explanation. V and J are TRBV20-1 and TRBJ1-2; D gene ambiguous. Germline V gene lookup returns CDR1 DFQATT and CDR2 SNEGSKA (reference sequence). V lost 7 bases, J lost 6 bases, and 18 bases lay in between. This CDR3 has 13 amino acids. The CDR3 loop is CSGGSGENHGYTS. For the CDR3, the DNA is TGCAGTGGTGGGAGCGGAGAAAACCATGGCTACACCTCC.

Ten or more counts support this clone. V is TRBV20-1 and J is TRBJ2-1; D is unresolved. V lost 3 bases, J lost 7 bases, and 10 bases lay in between. CDR1 DFQATT and CDR2 SNEGSKA come from the germline V gene (reference sequence). There are 12 residues in the CDR3. The CDR3: CSARGLGNEQFF. The CDR3 DNA sequence: TGCAGTGCTAGGGGTCTGGGGAATGAGCAGTTCTTC.

This clone was seen a handful of times. Other DNA sequences from this sample encode an identical CDR3 as well. The chain couples TRBV3-1 to TRBJ1-6, with D perhaps TRBD1 (6 bases). The CDR3 loop spans 13 amino acids. From germline, CDR1 is LGHDT and CDR2 YNNKEL (reference sequence). V shed 6 bases and J shed 12 bases, with 15 bases lying between them. Written as DNA, the CDR3 is TGTGCCAGCAGTTCGCCAGGAGGGGGACCCCTCCACTTT. Its translation is CASSSPGGGPLHF. Based on the CDR3 plus reference TRBV3-1 and TRBJ1-6, the full variable domain is DTAVSQTPKYLVTQMGNDKSIKCEQNLGHDTMYWYKQDSKKFLKIMFSYNNKELIINETVPNRFSPKSPDKAHLNLHINSLELGDSAVYFCASSSPGGGPLHFGNGTRLTVT.

This clone was recorded at least ten times. The chain combines TRBV5-1 with TRBJ2-3; D unresolved. The CDR3 loop spans 14 amino acids. Germline loops: CDR1 SGHRS, CDR2 YFSETQ. The germline V and J ends were trimmed by 1 base and 2 bases, with 8 bases remaining between them. CDR3 DNA: TGCGCCAGCAGCTTGTATCAGCTCACAGATACGCAGTATTTT. Translation: CASSLYQLTDTQYF.

This clone showed up many times. The chain combines TRBV18 with TRBJ1-6; D is unclear. CDR3 length: 14 amino acids. Germline V gene sequence: CDR1 KGHSH, CDR2 LQKENI. V was trimmed by 3 bases and J by 4 bases, leaving 7 bases between them. CDR3 coding DNA: TGTGCCAGCTCACCGACGGGGTATAATTCACCCCTCCACTTT. It yields the protein CASSPTGYNSPLHF. Complete variable domain (other parts from reference TRBV18 and TRBJ1-6): NAGVMQNPRHLVRRRGQEARLRCSPMKGHSHVYWYRQLPEEGLKFMVYLQKENIIDESGMPKERFSAEFPKEGPSILRIQQVVRGDSAAYFCASSPTGYNSPLHFGNGTRLTVT.

On this clone itself: Additional DNA sequences in this sample encode the identical CDR3. The V and J genes are TRBV28 and TRBJ2-7, with 9 nucleotides matching TRBD1. Germline V gene sequence: CDR1 MDHEN, CDR2 SYDVKM. The CDR3 spans 16 residues. V lost 7 bases, J lost 4 bases, and 14 bases stayed unmatched. CDR3 loop: CASTPGQGSRSYEQYF. In DNA form, the CDR3 reads TGTGCCAGCACCCCGGGACAGGGTTCTCGTTCTTACGAGCAGTACTTC.